A selection of T cell receptor beta chains follows, all from one sample in a study of cytomegalovirus exposure and HLA in healthy donors. Data came from immunoSEQ multiplex PCR; TCRdb stores just in-frame clones and leaves some out. The table has around 300,000 clones, roughly 90% seen once. Sample: PBMCs. The receptors derive from a woman aged 25 to 39 in good health and CMV-seropositive. The CDR3 runs from the conserved cysteine through the conserved F or W. Fields, in order: J gene, D gene, V gene, clone size, CDR3 DNA, CDR3 protein. A D gene is named only where the DNA matches it firmly. Clone size is given for some rows only: seen once, a few or many times, or a class if the clone is expanded.

j_call: TRBJ2-3
d_call: TRBD2
v_call: TRBV7-9
clone_size: .
cdr3_nt: TGTGCCAGCAGCTACACTAGCGCTCGCACAGATACGCAGTATTTT
cdr3_aa: CASSYTSARTDTQYF

j_call: TRBJ2-2
d_call: TRBD1
v_call: TRBV4-1
clone_size: .
cdr3_nt: TGCGCCAGCAGCCAATCCGGGACAGGGGTTTCCGGGGAGCTGTTTTTT
cdr3_aa: CASSQSGTGVSGELFF

j_call: TRBJ2-3
d_call: TRBD2
v_call: TRBV9
clone_size: .
cdr3_nt: TGTGCCAGCAGCGTAAGTGCAAGCGGGGCCACAGATACGCAGTATTTT
cdr3_aa: CASSVSASGATDTQYF

j_call: TRBJ2-7
d_call: TRBD2
v_call: TRBV5-4
clone_size: .
cdr3_nt: TGTGCCAGCAGCTTGATCGCTAGCGGGAGTGGCGAGCAGTACTTC
cdr3_aa: CASSLIASGSGEQYF

j_call: TRBJ2-7
d_call: TRBD2
v_call: TRBV6-1
clone_size: .
cdr3_nt: TGTGCCAGCAGTACGGGGGGGCGGTGGTACGAGCAGTACTTC
cdr3_aa: CASSTGGRWYEQYF

j_call: TRBJ1-6
d_call: .
v_call: TRBV15
clone_size: .
cdr3_nt: TGTGCCACCAGCAGAGACTCGGGGGCAGGTTCACCCCTCCACTTT
cdr3_aa: CATSRDSGAGSPLHF

j_call: TRBJ1-2
d_call: TRBD1
v_call: TRBV19
clone_size: .
cdr3_nt: TGTGCCAGTAGTTTCGGGACAGGGAATTTGTACCTCTATGGCTACACCTTC
cdr3_aa: CASSFGTGNLYLYGYTF

j_call: TRBJ2-1
d_call: TRBD1
v_call: TRBV6-5
clone_size: once
cdr3_nt: TGTGCCAGCAGTCAGGGGGCGCGATCCTACAATGAGCAGTTCTTC
cdr3_aa: CASSQGARSYNEQFF

j_call: TRBJ2-2
d_call: .
v_call: TRBV4-3
clone_size: .
cdr3_nt: TGCGCCAGCAGCCAAGAAGTATGGGGCGGCGGGGAGCTGTTTTTT
cdr3_aa: CASSQEVWGGGELFF

j_call: TRBJ1-6
d_call: TRBD1
v_call: TRBV30
clone_size: .
cdr3_nt: TGTGCCTGGAGCCTCCGGGACAGGATGAATTCACCCCTCCACTTT
cdr3_aa: CAWSLRDRMNSPLHF

j_call: TRBJ1-2
d_call: .
v_call: TRBV19
clone_size: .
cdr3_nt: TGTGCCAGTAGCCCGTCGGGGAGTAACTATGGCTACACCTTC
cdr3_aa: CASSPSGSNYGYTF

j_call: TRBJ2-7
d_call: TRBD1
v_call: TRBV6-5
clone_size: .
cdr3_nt: TGTGCCAGCACCCGGACAGGTGGGGGAGCCTACGAGCAGTACTTC
cdr3_aa: CASTRTGGGAYEQYF

j_call: TRBJ1-5
d_call: .
v_call: TRBV4-3
clone_size: few
cdr3_nt: TGCGCCAGCAGCCAAGATGTGGTTAGCAATCAGCCCCAGCATTTT
cdr3_aa: CASSQDVVSNQPQHF

j_call: TRBJ1-1
d_call: TRBD1
v_call: TRBV5-1
clone_size: .
cdr3_nt: TGCGCCAGCAGCCCCGACAGGGTTCAAGCTTTCTTT
cdr3_aa: CASSPDRVQAFF

j_call: TRBJ2-2
d_call: TRBD1
v_call: TRBV12-5
clone_size: .
cdr3_nt: TGTGCTAGTGGCCCGCTCCTGGGCAGGGGGCGCACCGGGGAGCTGTTTTTT
cdr3_aa: CASGPLLGRGRTGELFF

j_call: TRBJ2-1
d_call: .
v_call: TRBV7-9
clone_size: few
cdr3_nt: TGTGCCAGCAGCTTAGCAAGAAGAGAGCAGTTCTTC
cdr3_aa: CASSLARREQFF

j_call: TRBJ1-4
d_call: .
v_call: TRBV7-2
clone_size: .
cdr3_nt: TGTGCCAGCAGTAGCGGCACAACTAATGAAAAACTGTTTTTT
cdr3_aa: CASSSGTTNEKLFF

j_call: TRBJ2-1
d_call: TRBD2
v_call: TRBV19
clone_size: .
cdr3_nt: TGTGCCAGTAGGGATCTTGGCGCGGGAGTGTACAATGAGCAGTTCTTC
cdr3_aa: CASRDLGAGVYNEQFF

j_call: TRBJ2-7
d_call: .
v_call: TRBV29-1
clone_size: once
cdr3_nt: TGCAGCGTGTCGGGGAGAGGTATCTACGAGCAGTACTTC
cdr3_aa: CSVSGRGIYEQYF

j_call: TRBJ2-1
d_call: .
v_call: TRBV28
clone_size: .
cdr3_nt: TGTGCCAGCAGTTCCTCCCGAGGGCCCTCCTACAATGAGCAGTTCTTC
cdr3_aa: CASSSSRGPSYNEQFF

j_call: TRBJ2-7
d_call: .
v_call: TRBV7-9
clone_size: .
cdr3_nt: TGTGCCAGCAGCTTACTCCAGGGCCCTACCTACGAGCAGTACTTC
cdr3_aa: CASSLLQGPTYEQYF

j_call: TRBJ1-2
d_call: .
v_call: TRBV7-8
clone_size: .
cdr3_nt: TGTGCCAGCAGCTTATCCACTCCTGACTATGGCTACACCTTC
cdr3_aa: CASSLSTPDYGYTF

j_call: TRBJ1-5
d_call: .
v_call: TRBV2
clone_size: .
cdr3_nt: TGTGCCAGCAGTCCCTCAGGTTTAAATCAGCCCCAGCATTTT
cdr3_aa: CASSPSGLNQPQHF

j_call: TRBJ2-7
d_call: TRBD1
v_call: TRBV5-4
clone_size: .
cdr3_nt: TGTGCCAGCAGCTTGGCCGGGACAGGGTCACACGAGCAGTACTTC
cdr3_aa: CASSLAGTGSHEQYF

j_call: TRBJ2-5
d_call: TRBD2
v_call: TRBV7-2
clone_size: .
cdr3_nt: TGTGCCAGCAGCATCCGGACTAGCGGGAGAGGAGAGACCCAGTACTTC
cdr3_aa: CASSIRTSGRGETQYF

j_call: TRBJ2-5
d_call: TRBD2
v_call: TRBV6-5
clone_size: .
cdr3_nt: TGCGCCTCGTCTCCGGGACTAGTAACGGAGACCCAGTACTTC
cdr3_aa: CASSPGLVTETQYF

j_call: TRBJ2-5
d_call: .
v_call: TRBV27
clone_size: .
cdr3_nt: TGTGCCAGCAGCTCGCAATTCCCCCCGGAGACCCAGTACTTC
cdr3_aa: CASSSQFPPETQYF

j_call: TRBJ2-7
d_call: TRBD2
v_call: TRBV14
clone_size: .
cdr3_nt: TGTGCCAGCCGCCCTAGCGGGAGTTCCTACGAGCAGTACTTC
cdr3_aa: CASRPSGSSYEQYF

j_call: TRBJ2-7
d_call: TRBD1
v_call: TRBV28
clone_size: .
cdr3_nt: TGTGCCAGCAGCCCCCCGGACAGGGGCTACGAGCAGTACTTC
cdr3_aa: CASSPPDRGYEQYF

j_call: TRBJ1-6
d_call: .
v_call: TRBV28
clone_size: .
cdr3_nt: TGTGCCAGCAGTTTACGACAGTATAATTCACCCCTCCACTTT
cdr3_aa: CASSLRQYNSPLHF

j_call: TRBJ2-7
d_call: TRBD1
v_call: TRBV7-6
clone_size: few
cdr3_nt: TGTGCCAGCAGCCCTCAGAGTGGCGACAGGGGCTACGAGCAGTACTTC
cdr3_aa: CASSPQSGDRGYEQYF

j_call: TRBJ1-2
d_call: .
v_call: TRBV29-1
clone_size: .
cdr3_nt: TGCAGCGTTGAGGACGTAGCTAACTATGGCTACACCTTC
cdr3_aa: CSVEDVANYGYTF

j_call: TRBJ2-7
d_call: .
v_call: TRBV7-8
clone_size: .
cdr3_nt: TGTGCCAGCAGCTCTTGGACCTACGAGCAGTACTTC
cdr3_aa: CASSSWTYEQYF

j_call: TRBJ1-1
d_call: .
v_call: TRBV5-1
clone_size: once
cdr3_nt: TGCGCCAGCAGCTTGGTCAGGAACACTGAAGCTTTCTTT
cdr3_aa: CASSLVRNTEAFF

j_call: TRBJ2-7
d_call: TRBD2
v_call: TRBV6-4
clone_size: .
cdr3_nt: TGTGCCAGCCCCGGGGGACTAGCTCCCTACGAGCAGTACTTC
cdr3_aa: CASPGGLAPYEQYF

j_call: TRBJ2-5
d_call: TRBD2
v_call: TRBV28
clone_size: .
cdr3_nt: TGTGCCAGCAGTTCTCTAGCGGGAGTTAAAGAGACCCAGTACTTC
cdr3_aa: CASSSLAGVKETQYF

j_call: TRBJ2-3
d_call: .
v_call: TRBV9
clone_size: .
cdr3_nt: TGTGCCAGCAGCGTTCAGGGTTTGGGCACAGATACGCAGTATTTT
cdr3_aa: CASSVQGLGTDTQYF

j_call: TRBJ2-7
d_call: TRBD2
v_call: TRBV28
clone_size: once
cdr3_nt: TGTGCCAGCAGTCGACTAGCGGGAGTCTGGTACGAGCAGTACTTC
cdr3_aa: CASSRLAGVWYEQYF

j_call: TRBJ1-1
d_call: .
v_call: TRBV27
clone_size: .
cdr3_nt: TGTGCCAGCAGGGGTATGGGCACTGAAGCTTTCTTT
cdr3_aa: CASRGMGTEAFF

j_call: TRBJ2-7
d_call: TRBD2
v_call: TRBV7-6
clone_size: .
cdr3_nt: TGTGCCAGCAGCTGGGGACTAGCGGGATTGAGCTCCTACGAGCAGTACTTC
cdr3_aa: CASSWGLAGLSSYEQYF

j_call: TRBJ2-5
d_call: TRBD2
v_call: TRBV28
clone_size: .
cdr3_nt: TGTGCCAGCAGTCAAAACGGACTAGCGCGGACCCAAGAGACCCAGTACTTC
cdr3_aa: CASSQNGLARTQETQYF